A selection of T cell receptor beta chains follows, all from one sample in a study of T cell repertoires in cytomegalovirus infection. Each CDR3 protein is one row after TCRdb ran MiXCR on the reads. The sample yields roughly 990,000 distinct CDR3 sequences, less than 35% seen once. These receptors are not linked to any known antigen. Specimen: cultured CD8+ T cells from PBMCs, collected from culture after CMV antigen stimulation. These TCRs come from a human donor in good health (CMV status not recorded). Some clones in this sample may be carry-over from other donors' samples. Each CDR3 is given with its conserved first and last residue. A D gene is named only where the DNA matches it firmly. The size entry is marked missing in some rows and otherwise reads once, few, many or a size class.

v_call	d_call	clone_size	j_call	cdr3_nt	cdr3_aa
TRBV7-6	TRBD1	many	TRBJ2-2	TGTGCCAGCAGCTTACAGGGGGCGTTCGGGGAGCTGTTTTTT	CASSLQGAFGELFF
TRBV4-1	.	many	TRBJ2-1	TGCGCCAGCAGCTCGGGCTTAGGGAATGAGCAGTTCTTC	CASSSGLGNEQFF
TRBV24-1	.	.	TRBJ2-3	TGTGCCACCAGTGATTTCGCGGGGATTAGCACAGATACGCAGTATTTT	CATSDFAGISTDTQYF
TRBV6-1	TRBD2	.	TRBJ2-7	TGTGCCAGCACCCGGCGGGAGCTCTACGAGCCGTACTTC	CASTRRELYEPYF
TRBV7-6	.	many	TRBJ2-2	TGTGCCGTAAACGCGGGGGCTTTCACCGGGGAGCTGTTTTTT	CAVNAGAFTGELFF
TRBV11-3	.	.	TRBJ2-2	TGTGCCAGCAGCCCAAATCTGGGGTTATCCGGGGAGCTGTTTTTT	CASSPNLGLSGELFF
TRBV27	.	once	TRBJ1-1	TGTGCCAGCAGTTATGGGGAGGGGACTGAAGCTTTCTTT	CASSYGEGTEAFF
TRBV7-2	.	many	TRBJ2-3	TGTGCCAGCAGCTTAGACTGGGGGGGCCCGTTAGATACGCAGTATTTT	CASSLDWGGPLDTQYF
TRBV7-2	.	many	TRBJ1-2	TGTGCCAGCAGCTTAGGGTCCCGACCCCTCTATGGCTACACCTTC	CASSLGSRPLYGYTF
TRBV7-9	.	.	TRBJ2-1	TGTGCCAGCACCGAAGAAGAGGAGTTCTTC	CASTEEEEFF
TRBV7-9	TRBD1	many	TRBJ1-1	TGTGCCAGCAGCTTAACAGGGGGCCCCCTTAGAAACACTGAAGCTTTCTTT	CASSLTGGPLRNTEAFF
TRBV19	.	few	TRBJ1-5	TGTGCCAGTACCCCCATGGGGGACGTTAGCAATCAGCCCCAGCATTTT	CASTPMGDVSNQPQHF
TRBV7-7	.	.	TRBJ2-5	TGTGCTAGCAGCTCCCTTAGGGACGAAGAGACCCAGTACTTC	CASSSLRDEETQYF
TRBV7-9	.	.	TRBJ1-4	TGTGCCAGCAGCGACTCGAACGAGGGAACTAATGAAAAACTGTTTTTT	CASSDSNEGTNEKLFF
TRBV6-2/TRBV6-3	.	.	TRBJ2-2	TGTGCCAGCAGTTACCCCTCTGGCCATCCCGGGGAGCTGTTTTTT	CASSYPSGHPGELFF
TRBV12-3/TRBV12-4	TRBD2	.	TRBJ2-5	TGTGCCAGCAGTTTAGGAATTGGGGAACTAGCGGGAGTGACGGAGACCCAGTACTTC	CASSLGIGELAGVTETQYF
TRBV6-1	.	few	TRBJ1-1	TGTGCCAGCAGGAATGGAGGGAGCACTGAAGCTTTCTTT	CASRNGGSTEAFF
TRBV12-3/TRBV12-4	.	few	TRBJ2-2	TGTGCCAGCAGTCCAGGGACCAGGAGGAACACCGGGGAGCTGTTTTTT	CASSPGTRRNTGELFF
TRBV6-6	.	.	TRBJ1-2	TGTGCCCGCAGTCAACTACAGGGCTTGGATGGCTACACCTTC	CARSQLQGLDGYTF
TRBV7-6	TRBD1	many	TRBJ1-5	TGTGCCAGCAGCTTGGGAGGGGGCGGCAATCAGCCCCAGCATTTT	CASSLGGGGNQPQHF
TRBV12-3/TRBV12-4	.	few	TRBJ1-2	TGTGCCAGCAGCCCCTACAGGCAGCGTGGTTTAGGCTACACCTTC	CASSPYRQRGLGYTF
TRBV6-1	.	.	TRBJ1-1	TGTGCCACCCCGACGGACCAGGGCCCCACTGAAGCTTTCTTT	CATPTDQGPTEAFF
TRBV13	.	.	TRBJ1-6	TGTGCCAGCAGCTCCCGGGGCGCCGCCTATAATTCACCCCTCCACTTT	CASSSRGAAYNSPLHF
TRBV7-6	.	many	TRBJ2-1	TGTGCCAGCAGCGACTCATGGAGGACTGATACCTACAATGAGCAGTTCTTC	CASSDSWRTDTYNEQFF
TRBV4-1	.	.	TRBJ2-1	TGCGCCAGCAGCCAAGAAGACCGCCGCGCGAACAGGGTACCGTTCTTC	CASSQEDRRANRVPFF
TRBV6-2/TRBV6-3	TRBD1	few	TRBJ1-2	TGTGCCAGCAGTAACCCGGGACAGCAAGATGGCTACACCTTC	CASSNPGQQDGYTF
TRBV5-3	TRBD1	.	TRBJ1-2	TGTGCCAGCAGCCCAAGGACAGGCTTACGTGATGGCTACACCTTC	CASSPRTGLRDGYTF
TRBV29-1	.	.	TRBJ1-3	TGCAGCGTTGTAACGACAGGCTCTGGAAACACCATATATTTT	CSVVTTGSGNTIYF
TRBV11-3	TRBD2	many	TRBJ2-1	TGTGCCAGCAGCTTAGAGGGGGGGAGCTCCTACAATGAGCAGTTCTTC	CASSLEGGSSYNEQFF
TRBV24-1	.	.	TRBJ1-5	TGTGCCACCAGTACAGCACAAAGCAATCAGCCCCAGCATTTT	CATSTAQSNQPQHF
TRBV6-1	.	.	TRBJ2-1	TGTGCCAGCAGTGAAGCGATGAGAGGGGGCAATGAGCAGTTCTTC	CASSEAMRGGNEQFF
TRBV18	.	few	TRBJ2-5	TGTGCCAGCTCACCGGTAGCTAAAGAGACCCAGTACTTC	CASSPVAKETQYF
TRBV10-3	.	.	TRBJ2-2	TGTGCCATCAGTGAGATGGGGGAAACGAACACCGGGGAGCTGTCTTTT	CAISEMGETNTGELSF
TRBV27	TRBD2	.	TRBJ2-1	TGTGCCAGCAGTCCGGGGACTAGCTACAATGAGCAGTTCTTC	CASSPGTSYNEQFF
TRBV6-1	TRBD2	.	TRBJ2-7	TGTGCCAGCAGTGCCGGGGGGGATACCGAGCAGTACTTC	CASSAGGDTEQYF
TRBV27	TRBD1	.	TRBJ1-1	TGTGCCAGCAGCCTCGACAGGGAAATCCAAGCTTTCTTT	CASSLDREIQAFF
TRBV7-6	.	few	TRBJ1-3	TGTGCCAGCAGCCGCCGGGGAGACACCATATATTTT	CASSRRGDTIYF
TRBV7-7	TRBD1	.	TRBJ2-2	TGTGCTAGCAGCTTATTACAGGGGGCCGGGGAGCTGTTTTTT	CASSLLQGAGELFF
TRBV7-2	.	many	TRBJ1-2	TGTGCCAGCAGCTTAGGGGAGGAGGCTAACTATGGCTACACCTTC	CASSLGEEANYGYTF
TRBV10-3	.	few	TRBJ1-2	TGTGCCATCAGGAGGACAGCTAACTATGGCTACACCTTC	CAIRRTANYGYTF
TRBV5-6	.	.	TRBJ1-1	TGTGCCAGCAGCTTTGAAGCAGAAATGAACACTGAAGCTTTCTTT	CASSFEAEMNTEAFF
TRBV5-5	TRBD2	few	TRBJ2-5	TGTGCCAGCAGCGGCGGGGGACCTAGAAAAGAGACCCAGTACTTC	CASSGGGPRKETQYF
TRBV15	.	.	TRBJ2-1	TGTGCCACCAGCACTCGAACCAACAATGAGCAGTTCTTC	CATSTRTNNEQFF
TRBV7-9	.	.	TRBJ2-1	TGTGCCAGCAGCTTACTGGGATTCGATGAGCAGTTCTTC	CASSLLGFDEQFF
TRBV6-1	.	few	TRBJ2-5	TGTGCCAGCAGTGAAGAGGCGAGTAGCTTGGAGACCCAGTACTTC	CASSEEASSLETQYF
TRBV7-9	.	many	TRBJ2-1	TGTGCCAGCAACAGGGCCTACAATGAGCAGTTCTTC	CASNRAYNEQFF
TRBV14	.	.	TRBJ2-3	TGTGCCAGCAGCCAAGCAGGGGTGGAAACAGATACGCAGTATTTT	CASSQAGVETDTQYF
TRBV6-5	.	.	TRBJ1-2	TGTGCCAGCACGACGGGTGGTAACTATGGCTACACCTTC	CASTTGGNYGYTF
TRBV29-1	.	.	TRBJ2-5	TGCAGCGTTGCCGATAAACTTAGAATATGGGAGACCCAGTACTTC	CSVADKLRIWETQYF
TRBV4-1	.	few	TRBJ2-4	TGCGCCAGCAGCCAAGATCACAACCCATTAGCCAAAAACATTCAGTACTTC	CASSQDHNPLAKNIQYF